In its sample, the clone carrying this T cell receptor (beta chain) was seen once. V was pared by 6 bases and J by 8 bases, with 13 bases between. Germline V gene sequence: CDR1 MNHEY, CDR2 SVGAGI. The CDR3 has 13 amino acids. The record originates from a study of blood T cell repertoires in COVID-19. Study as a whole: Sites across the United States, Italy and Spain contributed samples from acute and convalescent COVID-19.

In the original workflow: Amplifying reference gene primers gave estimates of nucleated cell counts. Clones were sequenced by immunoSEQ multiplex PCR, and TCRdb holds only the in-frame ones, with some missing. The DNA gave D and trimming, while V, J and clone size come from that table. In the table there are fewer than 350,000 clones, 80% to 90% of which are singletons. The specimen was peripheral blood. The chain uses TRBV6-5 and TRBJ1-4; D uncertain. The clonotype was recovered from a woman aged 25 to 45 with COVID-19, enrolled during active disease. The CDR3 sequence is CASSQSAGEKLFF. CDR3 sequence (DNA): TGTGCCAGCAGCCAGTCCGCGGGCGAAAAACTGTTTTTT.